This TCR beta chain was captured in a study of T cell responses to AZD1222 COVID-19 vaccine. Study-level results: The breadth and depth of Spike-specific TCRs increased once two AZD1222 doses had been given.

As regards this clone: Its antigen remains unknown.

Clones were sequenced by immunoSEQ multiplex PCR, and TCRdb holds only the in-frame ones, with some missing. The data hold 200,000 to 250,000 clones, with less than 95% observed a single time. Sequenced here: peripheral blood, sampled 28 days after the second dose of the MenACWY control vaccine. The TCR sequence derives from an adult who received the MenACWY meningococcal vaccine as a control.

In DNA, the CDR3 is TGTGCCAGCAGTAAGGGACAGGGGAATGGCTACACCTTC. Amino acids: CASSKGQGNGYTF. V and J are TRBV6-6 and TRBJ1-2; 10 bases are a match to TRBD1. The CDR3 contains 13 residues. Germline CDR1 reads MNHNY; CDR2 reads SVGAGI (reference sequence). V shed 5 bases, J shed 6 bases, and the junction held 3 bases outside the gene matches.